The following is a T cell receptor beta chain sequence with its context. TCRdb's table, derived via immunoSEQ multiplex PCR, lists solely in-frame clones and lacks some. The sample lists 60,000 to 80,000 clones, more than 90% occurring once. The sample originates from a study of blood T cell repertoires in COVID-19. CDR1 and CDR2 (germline): SGHRS, YFSETQ. J was trimmed by 4 bases and V by 5 bases; bases with no gene match: 11. The CDR3 extends over 15 amino acids. Sequencing was performed on peripheral blood. V gene TRBV5-1 combines with J gene TRBJ1-1; 7 bases fit TRBD1. The TCR was taken from a human donor in a cohort sampled during active COVID-19. CDR3 loop: CASSSARQGRTEAFF. CDR3 nucleotides: TGCGCCAGCAGTTCTGCGCGACAGGGTCGCACTGAAGCTTTCTTT.